Reported below is one TCR beta chain. The repertoire was sequenced with immunoSEQ multiplex PCR; TCRdb's copy has only in-frame clones and lacks some. The sample lists 52,000 or so clones, 90% occurring once. The CDR3 has 15 residues. The ends were cut back, 0 bases at V and 6 bases at J, with 13 bases in the middle. Germline V gene data show CDR1 as SGHRS and CDR2 as YFSETQ. This sample was included in a study of T cell changes during pregnancy in multiple sclerosis. The chain combines TRBV5-1 with TRBJ2-1; possibly TRBD1 for D (5 bases). The sequencing here drew on CD4+ T cells from peripheral blood mononuclear cells, taken in the first trimester of pregnancy. This TCR was sampled from a female donor with multiple sclerosis, enrolled in a pregnancy study. The CDR3 reads CASSLAAGWPNEQFF. The DNA for the CDR3 is TGCGCCAGCAGCTTGGCGGCAGGGTGGCCCAATGAGCAGTTCTTC.